A selection of T cell receptor beta chains follows, all from one sample in a study of T cell repertoires in cytomegalovirus infection. Using its own MiXCR run on the reads, TCRdb lists one record per CDR3 protein. The profile shows some 220,000 distinct CDR3 sequences, around 40% of them singletons. Their recognized antigens are unknown. The sequenced sample was CD8+ T cells from cultured PBMCs, obtained from culture after CMV antigen stimulation. These receptors came from a human donor in good health (CMV status not recorded). Some clones in this sample may be carry-over from other donors' samples. Each CDR3 is given with its conserved first and last residue. The D gene is left open where the match is weak. Size values are once, few and many counts, or a class for expanded clones, and some rows have none.

TRBV7-8	TRBJ2-3	TRBD2	many	CASSFSGLTDTQYF	TGTGCCAGCAGCTTTTCGGGACTAACAGATACGCAGTATTTT
TRBV7-6	TRBJ2-3	TRBD1	few	CASSYETGTVTDTQYF	TGTGCCAGCAGTTACGAAACCGGGACAGTCACAGATACGCAGTATTTT
TRBV7-9	TRBJ2-1	TRBD1	many	CASSFRTGSSYNEQFF	TGTGCCAGCAGCTTCCGGACAGGGAGCTCCTACAATGAGCAGTTCTTC
TRBV7-9	TRBJ2-5	NA	few	CASSQPPDTENRQETQYF	TGTGCCAGCAGCCAACCCCCCGATACTGAGAATCGCCAAGAGACCCAGTACTTC
TRBV7-9	TRBJ2-7	TRBD1	NA	CASSLAPPRTDRGHYEQYF	TGTGCCAGCAGCTTAGCACCCCCGAGGACAGACAGGGGGCATTACGAGCAGTACTTC
TRBV6-6	TRBJ1-5	NA	few	CASSYLPSDSNQPQHF	TGTGCCAGCAGTTACCTCCCATCCGATAGCAATCAGCCCCAGCATTTT
TRBV11-2	TRBJ1-5	NA	NA	CASSLDQRSQPQHF	TGTGCCAGCAGCTTAGATCAGAGAAGCCAGCCCCAGCATTTT
TRBV7-9	TRBJ2-1	TRBD1	few	CASSPGTGGSYNEQFF	TGTGCCAGCAGTCCCGGGACAGGGGGCTCCTACAATGAGCAGTTCTTC
TRBV7-9	TRBJ1-2	TRBD1	few	CASSFTDRASGYTF	TGTGCCAGCAGCTTCACGGACAGGGCCTCTGGCTACACCTTC
TRBV19	TRBJ1-5	NA	NA	CASSRGRGRSGQPQHF	TGTGCCAGTAGTAGAGGCAGGGGCAGGTCGGGGCAGCCCCAGCATTTT
TRBV7-8	TRBJ2-7	TRBD2	many	CASSQGLAGGTTYEQYF	TGTGCCAGCAGCCAAGGACTAGCGGGGGGGACAACCTACGAGCAGTACTTC
TRBV7-2	TRBJ1-5	NA	few	CASSSRGRGGNQPQHF	TGTGCCAGCAGCTCCCGCGGTCGAGGCGGCAATCAGCCCCAGCATTTT
TRBV20-1	TRBJ2-5	NA	once	CSAVGQEQTQYF	TGCAGTGCTGTCGGGCAGGAGCAGACCCAGTACTTC
TRBV12-3/TRBV12-4	TRBJ2-5	NA	few	CASSQGLLQETQYF	TGTGCCAGCAGTCAGGGACTCCTCCAAGAGACCCAGTACTTC
TRBV7-8	TRBJ1-3	NA	few	CASSLEGRGDFSGNTIYF	TGTGCCAGCAGCTTAGAGGGGCGGGGAGATTTCTCTGGAAACACCATATATTTT